These T cell receptor beta chains were read from a single sample in a study of blood T cell repertoires in COVID-19. Libraries were prepared by immunoSEQ multiplex PCR; TCRdb keeps only in-frame clonotypes and omits some of them. The table includes some 250,000 clones, around 86% detected once. The sample taken for sequencing was PBMCs or T cells enriched from blood (not recorded which). The receptors shown here come from a man aged 18 to 35 who had recovered from COVID-19. CDR3s include the opening cysteine and the closing phenylalanine or tryptophan. D genes are given only for firm matches. Only part of the rows carry a size: once, few, many, or a class if the clone is expanded.

TRBJ1-2 NA TRBV27 NA TGTGCCAGCAGTTCTCCCCTAACAGGGAACGGCTACACCTTC CASSSPLTGNGYTF
TRBJ2-7 NA TRBV12-3/TRBV12-4 TRBD2 TGTGCCAGCAGTTTACTAGCGGGAGTCGAGCAGTACTTC CASSLLAGVEQYF
TRBJ1-5 NA TRBV27 TRBD1 TGTGCCACCGCCTTGGACAGGGGGCATCAGCCCCAGCATTTT CATALDRGHQPQHF
TRBJ2-7 NA TRBV28 TRBD1 TGTGCCAGCAGTTTACGTGGGGACAGGTCCTACGAGCAGTACTTC CASSLRGDRSYEQYF
TRBJ1-6 NA TRBV5-1 TRBD1 TGCGCCAGCAGCTTGACAGGGGGCAATTCACCCCTCCACTTT CASSLTGGNSPLHF
TRBJ1-4 NA TRBV7-8 NA TGTGCCAGCAGCTCATCCCACAGAGAAAAACTGTTTTTT CASSSSHREKLFF
TRBJ1-4 NA TRBV28 NA TGTGCCAGCGGGGGGGACGGAACTAATGAAAAACTGTTTTTT CASGGDGTNEKLFF
TRBJ1-5 NA TRBV10-2 TRBD1 TGCGCCACCAACAGGGGCCTAAATCAGCCCCAGCATTTT CATNRGLNQPQHF
TRBJ1-2 NA TRBV11-2 NA TGTGCCAGCTCTCACACGCGGGACTACTATGGCTACACCTTC CASSHTRDYYGYTF
TRBJ2-3 NA TRBV18 NA TGTGCCAGCTCACGCAGGGAAGGGGGCACAGATACGCAGTATTTT CASSRREGGTDTQYF
TRBJ1-2 NA TRBV19 NA TGTGCCAGTAGTTCCTCAGTCTATGGCTACACCTTC CASSSSVYGYTF
TRBJ2-1 NA TRBV7-9 TRBD2 TGTGCCAGCAGCTTTACTAGCGGCAATGAGCAGTTCTTC CASSFTSGNEQFF
TRBJ2-1 NA TRBV4-2 NA TGTGCCAGCAGCCAAGATAGAGGCCTAGTGGGGCGGAATGAGCAGTTCTTC CASSQDRGLVGRNEQFF
TRBJ2-5 NA TRBV9 NA TGTGCCAGCAGCCCGGGAGCAGAGACCCAGTACTTC CASSPGAETQYF
TRBJ2-7 NA TRBV5-4 TRBD2 TGTGCCAGCAGCTTGGGACTAGCGGGGGACTACGAGCAGTACTTC CASSLGLAGDYEQYF
TRBJ2-5 NA TRBV12-3/TRBV12-4 NA TGTGCCAGCAGTTTCCAGATCCAAGAGACCCAGTACTTC CASSFQIQETQYF
TRBJ1-1 NA TRBV4-1 NA TGCGCCAGCAGCCAAGAGTTCCGAGGCGGCACTGAAGCTTTCTTT CASSQEFRGGTEAFF
TRBJ2-6 NA TRBV19 TRBD1 TGTGCCAGTAGTCTCCGGACAGGGTACCCTTCCGACTCTGGGGCCAACGTCCTGACTTTC CASSLRTGYPSDSGANVLTF
TRBJ2-1 NA TRBV6-5 NA TGTGCCAGCAGTTACTCGCCAGGGGCAAGGAGTGAGCAGTTCTTC CASSYSPGARSEQFF
TRBJ2-2 NA TRBV2 NA TGTGCCAGCAGACAGGGTTCCCTAAACACCGGGGAGCTGTTTTTT CASRQGSLNTGELFF
TRBJ1-2 NA TRBV7-2 NA TGTGCCAGCAGCTTAATATCGTATGGCTACACCTTC CASSLISYGYTF
TRBJ2-1 NA TRBV11-3 TRBD2 TGTGCCAGCAGCCAGGGACTAGCGGGAGGGTCCTACAATGAGCAGTTCTTC CASSQGLAGGSYNEQFF
TRBJ2-5 few TRBV3-1/TRBV3-2 TRBD2 TGTGCCAGCAGCCAAGTAGCGGGAGGCCAAGAGACCCAGTACTTC CASSQVAGGQETQYF
TRBJ1-2 NA TRBV5-1 NA TGCGCCAGCAGCTTGGGTCAGGATGGCTACACCTTC CASSLGQDGYTF
TRBJ1-5 NA TRBV15 TRBD1 TGTGCCACCAGCAGGGGCGGGGACAGGGGCAATCAGCCCCAGCATTTT CATSRGGDRGNQPQHF
TRBJ1-6 NA TRBV27 NA TGTGCCAGCAGTTTATATCAGGCTAATTCACCCCTCCACTTT CASSLYQANSPLHF
TRBJ1-6 few TRBV28 NA TGTGCCAGCAGTTTATTTGGTGTGGAGAATTCACCCCTCCACTTT CASSLFGVENSPLHF
TRBJ2-2 NA TRBV11-2 NA TGTGCCAGCAGCTCTTACAGGGATAACACCGGGGAGCTGTTTTTT CASSSYRDNTGELFF
TRBJ2-5 NA TRBV9 TRBD2 TGTGCCAGCAGCGGGATGGGACTAGCGGGAGGTTGGGAGACCCAGTACTTC CASSGMGLAGGWETQYF
TRBJ2-5 NA TRBV3-1/TRBV3-2 NA TGTGCCAGCAGCCAAGGAATAGAAGAGACCCAGTACTTC CASSQGIEETQYF
TRBJ2-1 once TRBV27 TRBD2 TGTGCCACCGGCGGGGGGGTAGGTGAGCAGTTCTTC CATGGGVGEQFF
TRBJ2-3 NA TRBV2 TRBD2 TGTGCCAGCGGGCTAGGAACTAGCGGGGTGACAGATACGCAGTATTTT CASGLGTSGVTDTQYF
TRBJ1-5 NA TRBV10-3 NA TGTGCCAGCCGACAGGGCAATCAGCCCCAGCATTTT CASRQGNQPQHF
TRBJ2-1 once TRBV7-9 TRBD2 TGTGCCAGCAGCCCCCCTAGCGGAAACTACAATGAGCAGTTCTTC CASSPPSGNYNEQFF
TRBJ1-1 NA TRBV29-1 TRBD1 TGCAGCGTTACTAGGACAGGGGAGAACACTGAAGCTTTCTTT CSVTRTGENTEAFF
TRBJ2-3 NA TRBV3-1/TRBV3-2 TRBD1 TGTGCCAGCAGCCAAGGTCAGGGGGCTAGAGATACGCAGTATTTT CASSQGQGARDTQYF
TRBJ2-5 NA TRBV11-2 NA TGTGCCAGCAGCTCCCTCGGTAGTTCCCAGTACTTC CASSSLGSSQYF
TRBJ1-1 NA TRBV7-9 NA TGTGCCAGCAACCCGAGCGCAGTGACGAACACTGAAGCTTTCTTT CASNPSAVTNTEAFF
TRBJ2-2 NA TRBV19 TRBD2 TGTGCCAGTAGCCGAACCACTAGCGGGAGGCACCGGGGAGAGCTGTTTTTT CASSRTTSGRHRGELFF
TRBJ2-6 NA TRBV7-3 NA TGTGCCAGCAGCTTAAGTAGCAGCTCTGGGGCCAACGTCCTGACTTTC CASSLSSSSGANVLTF
TRBJ1-5 many TRBV10-1 NA TGCGCCAGCAGTGAGCGGGGTCAAAATAGCAATCAGCCCCAGCATTTT CASSERGQNSNQPQHF
TRBJ1-1 NA TRBV13 NA TGTGCCAGCAGCCTGCGGATGAACACTGAAGCTTTCTTT CASSLRMNTEAFF
TRBJ2-5 NA TRBV7-2 NA TGTGCCAGCAGCTTAAACCCCCTCGGGGGTCAGACCCAGTACTTC CASSLNPLGGQTQYF
TRBJ2-2 few TRBV9 TRBD2 TGTGCCAGCAGCCCTCGGACTAGCGGGACAACCGGGGAGCTGTTTTTT CASSPRTSGTTGELFF
TRBJ2-2 NA TRBV5-1 TRBD1 TGCGCCAGCAGCTTTAAGGGGGCTGAAACCGGGGAGCTGTTTTTT CASSFKGAETGELFF
TRBJ2-7 NA TRBV6-5 NA TGTGCCAGCAGTCCTACGCGACCGGGCGAGCAGTACTTC CASSPTRPGEQYF
TRBJ2-7 NA TRBV30 TRBD1 TGTGCCTGGAGTGCCTACAGGGGAAATGGGCAGTACTTC CAWSAYRGNGQYF
TRBJ2-7 NA TRBV6-5 TRBD1 TGTGCCAGCAGTCCCGGGACAGGGAAGGAGCAGTACTTC CASSPGTGKEQYF
TRBJ1-4 NA TRBV15 TRBD1 TGTGCCACCAGCAGGGACAGGGAAGAAAAACTGTTTTTT CATSRDREEKLFF
TRBJ2-1 NA TRBV5-1 TRBD1 TGCGCCAGCAGCTTGGTGCCAGAGAGGACAGGTACCTACAATGAGCAGTTCTTC CASSLVPERTGTYNEQFF
TRBJ2-1 once TRBV6-4 TRBD2 TGTGCCAGCAGTGACTCGGGACTAGCGGGAGACGACCAGTTCTTC CASSDSGLAGDDQFF
TRBJ1-2 NA TRBV30 TRBD1 TGTGCCTGGAATAGGGGGCTGGACGGCTACACCTTC CAWNRGLDGYTF
TRBJ2-7 NA TRBV19 NA TGTGCCAGTAGTAGGACTCGCTCCTACGAGCAGTACTTC CASSRTRSYEQYF
TRBJ2-5 NA TRBV4-1 NA TGCGCCAGCAGCCAAGATTGGGGGCGGGAGACCCAGTACTTC CASSQDWGRETQYF